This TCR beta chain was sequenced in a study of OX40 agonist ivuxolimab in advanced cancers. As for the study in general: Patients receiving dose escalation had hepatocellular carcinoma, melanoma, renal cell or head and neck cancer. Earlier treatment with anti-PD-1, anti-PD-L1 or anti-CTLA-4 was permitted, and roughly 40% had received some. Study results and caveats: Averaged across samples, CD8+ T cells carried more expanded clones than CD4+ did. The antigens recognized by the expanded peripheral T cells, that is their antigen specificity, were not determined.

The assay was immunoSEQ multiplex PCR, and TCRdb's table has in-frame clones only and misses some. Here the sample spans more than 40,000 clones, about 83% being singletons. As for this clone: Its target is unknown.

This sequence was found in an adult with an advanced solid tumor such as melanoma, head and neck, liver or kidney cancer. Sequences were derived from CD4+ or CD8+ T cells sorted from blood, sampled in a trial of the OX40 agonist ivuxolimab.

The CDR3: CASSQDWVGAWEQFF. The DNA of the CDR3 is TGCGCCAGCAGCCAAGATTGGGTGGGGGCGTGGGAGCAGTTCTTC. The V gene is TRBV4-3, the J gene TRBJ2-1, with a possible D match to TRBD1 (6 bases). The ends were cut back, 0 bases at V and 10 bases at J, with 16 bases in the middle. Germline V lookup: CDR1 LGHNA, CDR2 YSLEER. The CDR3 contains 15 residues.